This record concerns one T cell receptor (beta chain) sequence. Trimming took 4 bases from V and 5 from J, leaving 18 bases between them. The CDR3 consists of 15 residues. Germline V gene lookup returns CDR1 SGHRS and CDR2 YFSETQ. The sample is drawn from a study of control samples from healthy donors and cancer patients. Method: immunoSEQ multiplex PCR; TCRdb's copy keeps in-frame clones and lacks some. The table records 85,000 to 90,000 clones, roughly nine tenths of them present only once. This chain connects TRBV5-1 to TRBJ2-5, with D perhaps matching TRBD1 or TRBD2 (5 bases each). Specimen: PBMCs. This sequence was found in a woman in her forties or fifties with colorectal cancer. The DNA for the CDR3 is TGCGCCAGCAGCCCTCGGGACCCTCGAGGGGAGACCCAGTACTTC. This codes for CASSPRDPRGETQYF.